This T cell receptor (beta chain) was captured in a study of CD8 T cells in ankylosing spondylitis. Study-level results: The authors found the disease-linked clones to be CD8+ and relatively rare in peripheral blood. There was a TCR beta motif, made of several highly homologous variants, that appeared characteristic of ankylosing spondylitis blood. Reports say disease-linked clones showed up significantly more in matched ankylosing spondylitis synovial fluid.

Germline V gives CDR1 SEHNR, CDR2 FQNEAQ (reference sequence). CDR3 length equals 12 residues. V was shortened by 4 bases and J by 5 bases, with 8 bases between the two germline ends. It was by quantitative 5'-RACE with molecular barcodes that TCR beta libraries were made. TCRdb called the 5' RACE reads again in MiXCR, with one record for every CDR3 protein. The sample has some 140,000 distinct CDR3 sequences; 17% are singletons. Details on this clonotype: Its matching antigen is unknown.

V is TRBV7-9 and J is TRBJ2-5; possible D gene TRBD1, 5 bases. The specimen was blood, either unsorted or a sorted T cell fraction (not recorded which). The origin of this receptor is a male donor with ankylosing spondylitis. CDR3 sequence (DNA): TGTGCCAGCAGCTCAGGGTGGGAGACCCAGTACTTC. As protein: CASSSGWETQYF.